Listed below are T cell receptor beta chains from one sample, sequenced in a study of blood T cells in healthy people across ages. MiXCR, applied by TCRdb to the 5' RACE reads, yields one record per CDR3 protein. The repertoire has roughly 680,000 distinct CDR3 sequences, approximately 50% of them found once; the top ten carry 30% to 35%. The sequencing input was blood. Source of these receptors: a woman aged 55 to 70 in good health. Each CDR3 is given with its conserved first and last residue. The D gene is left open where the match is weak. Clone sizes are given selectively: once, few, many, or a class where the clone is expanded.

>many|TRBV4-3|TRBJ2-7|TRBD2
CASSLSAGAGYEQYF
TGCGCCAGCAGCCTTTCAGCGGGAGCGGGATACGAGCAGTACTTC
>few|TRBV27|TRBJ2-5|-
CASSFEKGQVETQYF
TGTGCCAGCAGTTTTGAAAAGGGGCAGGTGGAGACCCAGTACTTC
>few|TRBV14|TRBJ1-6|-
CASSQVSGAPLHF
TGTGCCAGCAGCCAAGTCTCAGGGGCACCCCTCCACTTT
>few|TRBV6-1|TRBJ2-1|TRBD2
CASRWLAGGGEQFF
TGTGCCAGCAGATGGCTAGCGGGAGGGGGTGAGCAGTTCTTC
>-|TRBV29-1|TRBJ2-1|TRBD1
CSAQGQGSYNEQFF
TGCAGCGCCCAGGGACAGGGCTCCTACAATGAGCAGTTCTTC
>-|TRBV28|TRBJ2-7|-
CASSLAGRDEQYF
TGTGCCAGCAGTTTAGCGGGCAGGGACGAGCAGTACTTC
>-|TRBV27|TRBJ1-1|-
CASSLSFAGAEAFF
TGTGCCAGCAGTTTATCCTTCGCCGGCGCTGAAGCTTTCTTT
>-|TRBV2|TRBJ2-2|-
CASSGWESGELFF
TGTGCCAGCAGTGGTTGGGAATCCGGGGAGCTGTTTTTT
>-|TRBV2|TRBJ1-2|TRBD1
CANRDRGYGYTF
TGTGCCAACCGGGACAGGGGCTATGGCTACACCTTC
>few|TRBV6-2/TRBV6-3|TRBJ2-7|-
CASSYGSGGNYYEQYF
TGTGCCAGCAGTTACGGTAGTGGCGGTAACTACTACGAGCAGTACTTC
>once|TRBV15|TRBJ2-5|TRBD2
CATSGLAGVETQYF
TGTGCCACCAGCGGACTAGCGGGAGTAGAGACCCAGTACTTC
>-|TRBV7-8|TRBJ2-4|TRBD2
CASSLGPLTSAAKNIQYF
TGTGCCAGCAGCCTCGGTCCACTAACTAGCGCAGCCAAAAACATTCAGTACTTC
>-|TRBV11-1|TRBJ1-3|TRBD1
CASSLGTAYGNTIYF
TGTGCCAGCAGCTTGGGGACAGCCTACGGAAACACCATATATTTT
>few|TRBV27|TRBJ2-7|TRBD2
CARSGRPSYEQYF
TGTGCCAGGAGCGGGAGGCCGTCCTACGAGCAGTACTTC
>-|TRBV7-9|TRBJ2-7|-
CASSPRDPYPYEQYF
TGTGCCAGCAGCCCCCGAGACCCGTACCCCTACGAGCAGTACTTC
>-|TRBV27|TRBJ2-1|-
CASSYETTRWDEQFF
TGTGCCAGCAGTTACGAGACGACTAGATGGGATGAGCAGTTCTTC
>few|TRBV10-3|TRBJ2-7|TRBD2
CAISEKRESYEQYF
TGTGCCATCAGTGAAAAGCGGGAGAGTTACGAGCAGTACTTC
>-|TRBV2|TRBJ2-2|-
CASSERLADNTGELFF
TGTGCCAGCAGTGAACGGTTAGCAGATAACACCGGGGAGCTGTTTTTT
>-|TRBV20-1|TRBJ1-2|-
CSATRAGKQGYTF
TGCAGTGCTACCCGGGCGGGGAAGCAAGGCTACACCTTC
>many|TRBV28|TRBJ2-7|-
CASSLTREQYF
TGTGCCAGCAGTCTAACACGGGAGCAGTACTTC
>few|TRBV20-1|TRBJ1-2|TRBD1
CSVQGAGGYTF
TGCAGTGTTCAGGGGGCGGGTGGCTACACCTTC
>-|TRBV29-1|TRBJ1-1|-
CSVEALVLNTEAFF
TGCAGCGTTGAAGCATTGGTCCTGAACACTGAAGCTTTCTTT
>-|TRBV4-1|TRBJ1-6|-
CASSQPIMGRNSPLHF
TGCGCCAGCAGCCAGCCTATAATGGGGAGGAATTCACCCCTCCACTTT
>-|TRBV7-8|TRBJ1-2|-
CASSLVGVDYGYTF
TGTGCCAGCAGCTTAGTGGGGGTCGACTATGGCTACACCTTC
>few|TRBV27|TRBJ2-7|-
CASSFLLYEQYF
TGTGCCAGCAGTTTCCTACTCTACGAGCAGTACTTC
>-|TRBV5-6|TRBJ1-1|-
CASSLVGKGSNTEAFF
TGTGCCAGCAGCTTGGTGGGGAAGGGGTCGAACACTGAAGCTTTCTTT
>-|TRBV4-3|TRBJ2-4|TRBD1
CASSQDFEGAANQGEQYF
TGCGCCAGCAGCCAAGACTTCGAGGGGGCAGCGAATCAGGGTGAGCAGTACTTC
>-|TRBV7-2|TRBJ2-1|TRBD2
CASSLTSGSTYNEQFF
TGTGCCAGCAGCTTAACTAGCGGGAGTACCTACAATGAGCAGTTCTTC
>-|TRBV6-2/TRBV6-3|TRBJ2-1|TRBD1
CASSDRDKFF
TGTGCCAGCAGTGACAGGGATAAGTTCTTC
>-|TRBV20-1|TRBJ2-1|TRBD2
CSARDVAGYNEQFF
TGCAGTGCTAGAGACGTAGCGGGCTACAATGAGCAGTTCTTC
>once|TRBV5-1|TRBJ2-2|-
CASSLLGASNQPGELFF
TGCGCCAGCAGCTTGCTCGGGGCCTCCAACCAACCCGGGGAGCTGTTTTTT
>once|TRBV19|TRBJ2-1|-
CASNDRGSLSYEQFF
TGTGCCAGTAACGACCGGGGGAGTTTAAGTTATGAGCAGTTCTTC
>few|TRBV7-9|TRBJ1-6|TRBD1
CASSSLGTGELNSPLHF
TGTGCCAGCAGCTCTCTCGGGACAGGGGAGCTTAATTCACCCCTCCACTTT
>-|TRBV29-1|TRBJ2-2|-
CSILGGSGELFF
TGCAGCATCCTCGGGGGCTCTGGGGAGCTGTTTTTT
>-|TRBV4-2|TRBJ2-1|TRBD2
CASSQGLAGLYNEQFF
TGTGCCAGCAGCCAAGGACTAGCGGGACTCTACAATGAGCAGTTCTTC
>-|TRBV10-3|TRBJ2-4|-
CAISESSLGNNIQYF
TGTGCCATCAGTGAGTCGAGTCTAGGAAATAACATTCAGTACTTC
>once|TRBV30|TRBJ2-1|-
CAFSASSYNEQFF
TGTGCCTTCTCGGCTAGCTCCTACAATGAGCAGTTCTTC
>-|TRBV3-1|TRBJ2-5|-
CASSQGRSLAEKETQYF
TGTGCCAGCAGCCAAGGTAGGAGCTTGGCGGAGAAAGAGACCCAGTACTTC
>-|TRBV7-2|TRBJ1-1|-
CASSLRVGAGGTEAFF
TGTGCCAGCAGCTTGCGGGTGGGGGCAGGAGGCACTGAAGCTTTCTTT
>-|TRBV10-3|TRBJ2-5|-
CAISEPPGARKETQYF
TGTGCCATCAGTGAGCCCCCGGGGGCCCGAAAAGAGACCCAGTACTTC
>few|TRBV4-3|TRBJ1-1|-
CASSQRGGTEAFF
TGCGCCAGCAGCCAGAGGGGCGGCACTGAAGCTTTCTTT
>few|TRBV20-1|TRBJ2-7|TRBD2
CSAQISGSNYEQYF
TGCAGTGCCCAGATTAGCGGGAGTAACTACGAGCAGTACTTC
>-|TRBV7-2|TRBJ2-1|TRBD1
CASSSRRGDSYNEQFF
TGTGCCAGCAGCTCTCGTCGAGGGGACAGCTACAATGAGCAGTTCTTC
>-|TRBV28|TRBJ2-7|-
CASSFPHHRVSYEQYF
TGTGCCAGCAGTTTCCCCCACCACAGGGTTTCCTACGAGCAGTACTTC
>-|TRBV7-9|TRBJ2-7|TRBD1
CVSSTPRDRVPLVDEQYF
TGTGTCAGCAGCACCCCACGGGACAGGGTCCCTCTGGTGGACGAGCAGTACTTC
>-|TRBV27|TRBJ2-5|TRBD1
CASSTRTGSSRETQYF
TGTGCCAGCAGTACCAGGACAGGGTCGAGTCGTGAGACCCAGTACTTC
>-|TRBV4-2|TRBJ1-4|-
CASSQEPGQNEKLFF
TGTGCCAGCAGCCAAGAGCCAGGACAGAATGAAAAACTGTTTTTT
>-|TRBV6-2/TRBV6-3|TRBJ2-5|TRBD2
CASSHRSGTMKAQYF
TGTGCCAGCAGTCATCGTAGCGGGACGATGAAGGCCCAGTACTTC
>once|TRBV11-1|TRBJ2-5|TRBD1
CASSSWTGGQETQYF
TGTGCCAGCAGCTCCTGGACAGGCGGGCAAGAGACCCAGTACTTC
>once|TRBV18|TRBJ2-1|TRBD2
CASSHSTSGEAEQFF
TGTGCCAGCTCACATAGCACTAGCGGCGAAGCTGAGCAGTTCTTC
>once|TRBV7-9|TRBJ2-1|-
CASSLLSSEKQFF
TGTGCCAGCAGCTTACTCTCCAGCGAGAAGCAGTTCTTC
>few|TRBV12-3/TRBV12-4|TRBJ2-2|TRBD2
CASRPGLAGTTGELFF
TGTGCCAGCAGGCCGGGACTAGCGGGAACCACCGGGGAGCTGTTTTTT
>medium-sized|TRBV7-3|TRBJ2-7|TRBD2
CASSLYSGSQDEQYF
TGTGCCAGCAGCCTCTATAGCGGGAGTCAGGACGAGCAGTACTTC
>-|TRBV6-5|TRBJ1-2|-
CASSSDPANYGYTF
TGTGCCAGCAGTTCGGACCCAGCTAACTATGGCTACACCTTC